A single sample is the source of the 16 T cell receptor beta chains below, sequenced in a study of CD8+ T cells in alopecia areata (dated by TCRdb to the late 2010s). Preparation of the library involved the immunoSEQ multiplex PCR assay. For TCR sequencing, RNA was extracted from every sample and reverse transcribed into cDNA to serve as template. TCRdb holds this immuneACCESS table with in-frame rearrangements only. Some clones are missing; in checked studies, unresolved V genes explain under half, and the rest has no known cause. In all, the sample holds roughly 130,000 clones, and 45% to 60% of those were seen once. Roughly 4.3% of the sample belongs to the ten largest clones. This specimen's time point label, interpreted: baseline before oral tofacitinib. The sequencing used CD4+ T cells sorted from blood, collected at week 0. These receptors all stem from a human donor with alopecia areata.

This chain joins TRBV28 and TRBJ2-5; the D call may be TRBD1 or TRBD2 (5 bases each). V was pared by 6 bases and J by 5 bases, with 13 bases between. CDR3 length: 13 residues. CDR1 is MDHEN, CDR2 SYDVKM, per germline. CDR3 DNA: TGTGCCAGCAGCCCCGGGGCGGAGGAGACCCAGTACTTC. Translation: CASSPGAEETQYF.

J is TRBJ2-7 and V is TRBV18; 7 bases match TRBD2. Germline V CDR1 and CDR2: KGHSH, LQKENI. The J segment lost 6 bases and the V segment lost 2 bases, leaving 7 bases of the junction unmatched. The CDR3 has 14 amino acids. This CDR3 reads CASSPYQRDLEQYF. The CDR3, as DNA: TGTGCCAGCTCACCATATCAGCGGGACCTCGAGCAGTACTTC. The complete variable domain, with remaining parts taken from reference TRBV18 and TRBJ2-7, reads NAGVMQNPRHLVRRRGQEARLRCSPMKGHSHVYWYRQLPEEGLKFMVYLQKENIIDESGMPKERFSAEFPKEGPSILRIQQVVRGDSAAYFCASSPYQRDLEQYFGPGTRLTVT.

This chain uses TRBV5-1 with TRBJ2-2; 14 nucleotides agree with TRBD2. Losses at the gene ends were 4 bases for V and 4 bases for J; bases not matched to a gene: 0. There are 15 residues in the CDR3. The germline V gene encodes CDR1 SGHRS and CDR2 YFSETQ. For the CDR3, the DNA is TGCGCCAGCAGCGGACTAGCGGGAGGCACCGGGGAGCTGTTTTTT. This codes for CASSGLAGGTGELFF.

The genes are TRBV19 and TRBJ2-3, with 7 positions matching TRBD1. This CDR3 comprises 16 residues. Trimming took 5 bases from V and 6 from J; bases not matched to a gene: 14. CDR1 and CDR2 from the germline V gene are LNHDA and SQIVND (reference sequence). The CDR3 sequence: CASSEGRDSGLDTQYF. CDR3 coding DNA: TGTGCCAGTAGTGAAGGCCGGGACAGTGGCTTGGATACGCAGTATTTT.

The chain is built from TRBV29-1 and TRBJ1-2; 8 bases are a match to TRBD1. Germline V CDR1 and CDR2: SQVTM, ANQGSEA. V gave up 6 bases and J gave up 2 bases; unmatched junction bases: 8. The CDR3 consists of 14 residues. The DNA of the CDR3 is TGCAGCGTCGAGGAGGACAGGGCGAACTATGGCTACACCTTC. Residues: CSVEEDRANYGYTF.

V gene TRBV4-3 combines with J gene TRBJ2-3, with TRBD1 matching 8 bases. Germline CDR1 is LGHNA and CDR2 is YSLEER. The CDR3 consists of 15 residues. V trimming: 0 bases; J trimming: 3 bases; junction bases outside the gene matches: 2. The CDR3 DNA is TGCGCCAGCAGCCAAGAGACAGGGGTTACAGATACGCAGTATTTT. Translating it yields CASSQETGVTDTQYF.

This rearrangement joins TRBV27 to TRBJ1-2, with 9 bases matching TRBD1. Germline V gene data show CDR1 as MNHEY and CDR2 as SMNVEV (reference sequence). V shed 8 bases and J 2 bases; nucleotides not matched to a gene: 9. The length of the CDR3 is 15 residues. CDR3 nucleotides: TGTGCCAGCCATTCACCGGGACAGGGCAACTATGGCTACACCTTC. This translates into CASHSPGQGNYGYTF.

The chain combines TRBV27 with TRBJ2-7; D is uncertain. V lost 5 bases and J 4 bases, leaving 18 bases between the germline ends. This CDR3 is 15 amino acids long. Germline CDR1 reads MNHEY; CDR2 reads SMNVEV (reference sequence). The CDR3 DNA reads TGTGCCAGCAGTCTGTCGTTTAGACTTCGGTACGAGCAGTACTTC. Residues: CASSLSFRLRYEQYF.

CDR3 nucleotides: TGTGCCAGCAGCTTATTACGAGGTGAAAAACTGTTTTTT. This encodes CASSLLRGEKLFF. The V call is TRBV7-7, the J call TRBJ1-4; D unresolved. The V and J ends lost 2 bases and 7 bases respectively, with 8 bases between them. The germline V gene encodes CDR1 SSHAT and CDR2 FNYEAQ (reference sequence). CDR3 length: 13 amino acids.

The V gene is TRBV9, the J gene TRBJ1-1, with TRBD1 identical over 7 bases. V shed 3 bases and J 1 base; nucleotides not matched to a gene: 9. Looked up from germline, CDR1 is SGDLS and CDR2 is YYNGEE. This CDR3 comprises 16 residues. CDR3 region: CASSAPRTGANTEAFF. Written as DNA, the CDR3 is TGTGCCAGCAGCGCGCCCCGTACAGGGGCGAACACTGAAGCTTTCTTT.

This clone was seen a handful of times. The chain carries TRBV28 and TRBJ2-7, with TRBD1 matching over 8 bases. CDR1 is MDHEN, CDR2 SYDVKM, per germline. The length of the CDR3 is 14 residues. Germline trimming cut 6 bases from V and 1 base from J; bases unmatched to any gene: 5. DNA for the CDR3: TGTGCCAGCAGACCGACAGGGGAGTCCTACGAGCAGTACTTC. It encodes CASRPTGESYEQYF. Variable domain in full (rest from reference TRBV28 and TRBJ2-7): DVKVTQSSRYLVKRTGEKVFLECVQDMDHENMFWYRQDPGLGLRLIYFSYDVKMKEKGDIPEGYSVSREKKERFSLILESASTNQTSMYLCASRPTGESYEQYFGPGTRLTVT.

There are a few counts of this clone. The chain joins TRBV4-3 to TRBJ1-5; D is uncertain. This CDR3 is 13 amino acids long. The V end lost 5 bases, the J end lost 3 bases, and 8 bases lay between the germline ends. Germline assignment: CDR1 LGHNA and CDR2 YSLEER. This CDR3 is CASSESFNQPQHF. The DNA for the CDR3 is TGCGCCAGCAGCGAGTCCTTCAATCAGCCCCAGCATTTT.

The gene calls are TRBV10-3 and TRBJ2-4, with D uncertain. Between the trimmed V and J ends, which lost 11 bases and 5 bases, there was a span of 7 bases. The CDR3 sequence is 10 residues long. The germline gives CDR1 ENHRY, CDR2 SYGVKD. The CDR3 protein is CAPGENIQYF. The CDR3 coding sequence is TGTGCCCCGGGCGAAAACATTCAGTACTTC.

The genes are TRBV7-2 and TRBJ1-3, with 7 bases that match TRBD1. This CDR3 region has 14 residues. CDR1 SGHTA and CDR2 FQGNSA come from the germline V gene. V lost 5 bases and J lost 4; bases outside the gene matches: 5. DNA for the CDR3: TGTGCCAGCAGCGACACAGGGGTCGGAAACACCATATATTTT. Protein: CASSDTGVGNTIYF.

The chain uses TRBV4-1 and TRBJ2-5; TRBD2 aligns across 10 bases. CDR1 is MGHRA and CDR2 is YSYEKL in the germline V gene. CDR3 size: 14 residues. J was trimmed by 12 bases and V by 1 base; bases with no gene match: 8. The CDR3 reads CASSQVNSGGQKYF. DNA of the CDR3: TGCGCCAGCAGCCAAGTTAATAGCGGGGGGCAAAAGTACTTC.

This clone was observed a handful of times. The chain combines TRBV5-5 with TRBJ2-7; D is perhaps TRBD1 or TRBD2 (6 bases each). Germline lookup yields CDR1 SGHKS and CDR2 YYEKEE (reference sequence). The CDR3 is 13 amino acids. V lost 2 bases and J lost 3, with 9 bases in between. The DNA of the CDR3 is TGTGCCAGCAGCTTTGGGGGGCACTACGAGCAGTACTTC. Translation gives CASSFGGHYEQYF.